This T cell receptor (beta chain) was sequenced during a study of cytomegalovirus exposure and HLA in healthy donors. For the study at large: Earlier, 150 million to 200 million T cells were analyzed, and fewer than 120 million unique TCR beta sequences were found among them. Study-wide results and caveats: Analysis was performed later, and it showed HLA-associated TCR beta chains to be more clonally expanded than equally common others. Reportedly, a later analysis found an Asian-associated ancestry cluster had fewer N-insertions than the roughly 700-donor mean.

The V gene's germline CDR1 is SGHTA and CDR2 FQGNSA. This CDR3 comprises 15 residues. Trimming stripped 4 bases from V and 2 bases from J, with 12 bases between. This clone was found a few times. Its antigen is as yet unknown. Use of 60 Vbeta and 13 Jbeta primers characterized the PCR. Profiling relied on immunoSEQ multiplex PCR, and the TCRdb table lists in-frame clones only, not all of them. Of approximately 140,000 clones listed, 60% to 85% were seen once; the top ten hold about 1.7%. Sequences were obtained from PBMCs. V and J are TRBV7-2 and TRBJ1-5, with D possibly being TRBD1 (6 bases). The receptor's source is a woman aged 40 to 50 in good health and CMV-seronegative. The CDR3 nucleotides read TGTGCCAGCAGCTCAGGGGAAGTGGGCAATCAGCCCCAGCATTTT. It specifies CASSSGEVGNQPQHF.